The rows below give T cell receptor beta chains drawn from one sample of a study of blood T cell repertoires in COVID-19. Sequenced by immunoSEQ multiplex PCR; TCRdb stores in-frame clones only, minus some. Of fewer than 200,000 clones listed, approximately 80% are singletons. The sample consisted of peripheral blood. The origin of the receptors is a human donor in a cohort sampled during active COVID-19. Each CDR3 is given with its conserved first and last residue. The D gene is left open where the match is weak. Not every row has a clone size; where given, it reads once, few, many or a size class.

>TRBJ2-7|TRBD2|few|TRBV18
CASSPSSGGSSYEQYF
TGTGCCAGCTCACCTTCCAGCGGGGGGAGCTCCTACGAGCAGTACTTC
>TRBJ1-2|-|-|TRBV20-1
CSASSDIYGYTF
TGCAGTGCTAGTTCAGACATCTATGGCTACACCTTC
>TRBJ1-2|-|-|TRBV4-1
CASSPFRTVYGYTF
TGCGCCAGCAGCCCATTTCGGACAGTCTATGGCTACACCTTC
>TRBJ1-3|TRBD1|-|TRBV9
CASSVATPGGSGNTIYF
TGTGCCAGCAGCGTAGCTACTCCAGGGGGCTCTGGAAACACCATATATTTT
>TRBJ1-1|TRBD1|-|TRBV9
CASSVHRQGSEAFF
TGTGCCAGCAGCGTACACCGACAGGGGAGTGAAGCTTTCTTT
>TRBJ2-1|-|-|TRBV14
CASSPDRDLGLYNEQFF
TGTGCCAGCAGCCCCGACAGGGACTTAGGGTTGTACAATGAGCAGTTCTTC
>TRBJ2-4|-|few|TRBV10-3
CAISETPQVVKNIQYF
TGTGCCATCAGTGAGACCCCTCAGGTAGTCAAAAACATTCAGTACTTC
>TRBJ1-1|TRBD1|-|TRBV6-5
CASSRDRGITEAFF
TGTGCCAGCAGCAGAGACAGGGGAATCACTGAAGCTTTCTTT
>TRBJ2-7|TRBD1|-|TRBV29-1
CSVEVTGTGVYEQYF
TGCAGCGTTGAAGTGACCGGGACAGGGGTCTACGAGCAGTACTTC
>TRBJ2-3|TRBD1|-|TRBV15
CATSRLTGVTDTQYF
TGTGCCACCAGCAGGCTCACAGGGGTCACAGATACGCAGTATTTT
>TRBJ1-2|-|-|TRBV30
CAWRQGYGYGYTF
TGTGCCTGGAGACAGGGCTACGGCTATGGCTACACCTTC
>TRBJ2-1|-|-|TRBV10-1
CARYYYPNPHEQFF
TGCGCCCGGTATTACTACCCGAACCCCCATGAGCAGTTCTTC